These T cell receptor beta chains were read from a single sample in a study of T cells after yellow fever vaccination. TCRdb analysed the 5' RACE reads with MiXCR anew, one entry per CDR3 protein. Of about 320,000 distinct CDR3 sequences in the sample, around 4.5% were seen once. The source was PBMCs, collected 15 days after the yellow fever booster vaccination. The receptors shown here come from a man younger than 35 who received the YFV17D yellow fever vaccine. The CDR3 runs from the conserved cysteine through the conserved F or W. Each record gives: clone size, J gene, V gene, D gene, CDR3 DNA, CDR3 protein. The D gene is left open where the match is weak. The size of a clone is reported for some rows only, either as once, few or many, or as a class for expanded clones.

few	TRBJ2-5	TRBV10-2	-	TGCGCCAGCGGGACCTTAGGGACCCAGTACTTC	CASGTLGTQYF
few	TRBJ2-6	TRBV27	-	TGTGCCAGCAGTGCGACGCGGGGGCTCAGGGCCAACGTCCTGACTTTC	CASSATRGLRANVLTF
-	TRBJ2-5	TRBV2	-	TGTGCCAGCAGTGATCAGTCAGGAGGGGAGACCCAGTACTTC	CASSDQSGGETQYF
many	TRBJ2-3	TRBV9	-	TGTGCCAGCAGCGTAGAGGGCGGGAGCACAGATACGCAGTATTTT	CASSVEGGSTDTQYF
many	TRBJ2-3	TRBV29-1	-	TGCAGCGTCGGCGCGACGACCCAAGATACGCAGTATTTT	CSVGATTQDTQYF
-	TRBJ1-3	TRBV3-1	-	TGTGCCAGCAGCCAAGTGGCTGGGCGAGACACCATATATTTT	CASSQVAGRDTIYF
-	TRBJ2-5	TRBV5-1	-	TGCGCCAGCAGCTTGGCACCACTAAGCTCGTACAGGGAGGAGACCCAGTACTTC	CASSLAPLSSYREETQYF
few	TRBJ1-5	TRBV28	-	TGTGCCAGCAGTCCCCCGACCATCCGGCAGCCCCAGCATTTT	CASSPPTIRQPQHF
few	TRBJ2-1	TRBV6-5	TRBD1	TGTGCCAGCAGTGCCAGGGGGCCTAACAATGAGCAGTTCTTC	CASSARGPNNEQFF
few	TRBJ2-5	TRBV27	TRBD2	TGTGCCAGCAGAAGGGGCCCAAGCCCACTAGCGGGGGGGGAGACCCAGTACTTC	CASRRGPSPLAGGETQYF
-	TRBJ1-2	TRBV20-1	-	TGCAGTGCTAGCAGTCTGGCGGCAGGGCCGATTAACTATGGCTACACCTTC	CSASSLAAGPINYGYTF
-	TRBJ2-7	TRBV3-1	-	TGTGCCAGCAGCCAAGTACAGGATGGAGCCTACGAGCAGTACTTC	CASSQVQDGAYEQYF
many	TRBJ2-7	TRBV6-5	TRBD1	TGTGCCAGCAGTAACAGGGGCCTTTTCGGCGAGCAGTACTTC	CASSNRGLFGEQYF
-	TRBJ2-1	TRBV5-1	TRBD1	TGCGCCAGCAGCTTGAGACCGGACAGGGGAGCCTACAATGAGCAGTTCTTC	CASSLRPDRGAYNEQFF
many	TRBJ2-5	TRBV12-3/TRBV12-4	-	TGTGCCAGCAGTCCCCCGGGGACGGAGACCCAGTACTTC	CASSPPGTETQYF
many	TRBJ1-5	TRBV5-1	-	TGCGCCAGCAGTCTTTACGGTGGGGTACAGAGCAATCAGCCCCAGCATTTT	CASSLYGGVQSNQPQHF
many	TRBJ2-5	TRBV4-3	-	TGCGCCAGCAGCCCCGGCGAGAGGGAGACCCAGTACTTC	CASSPGERETQYF
few	TRBJ1-2	TRBV29-1	-	TGCAGCGCTGTACGGGGGAGAACTTATGGCTACACCTTC	CSAVRGRTYGYTF
few	TRBJ1-5	TRBV7-2	-	TGTGCCAGCAGCTTGACTTTTCGTGAAGGGGCGAGCAATCAGCCCCAGCATTTT	CASSLTFREGASNQPQHF
-	TRBJ1-1	TRBV12-3/TRBV12-4	-	TGTGCCAGCAGGACCTCGACAAGATTGAACACTGAAGCTTTCTTT	CASRTSTRLNTEAFF
few	TRBJ1-6	TRBV5-1	-	TGCGCCAGCAGCTTGGTACAGGGTCTAGGCTCACCCCTCCACTTT	CASSLVQGLGSPLHF
many	TRBJ2-1	TRBV6-5	-	TGTGCCAGCAGTTACTGGGGGAGCTCCTACAATGAGCAGTTCTTC	CASSYWGSSYNEQFF
-	TRBJ2-3	TRBV5-1	-	TGCGCCAGCAGCTTGGCTTTCGGGGGAAGCACAGATACGCAGTATTTT	CASSLAFGGSTDTQYF
few	TRBJ2-5	TRBV20-1	TRBD2	TGCAGTGCTTTGCGCGGGAGAGAGACCCAGTACTTC	CSALRGRETQYF
many	TRBJ2-6	TRBV5-1	-	TGCGCCAGCAGCTATGGAACCGGGGGGGCCAACGTCCTGACTTTC	CASSYGTGGANVLTF
-	TRBJ2-5	TRBV6-5	-	TGTGCCAGCAGCTCGGAGGGAGAGACCCAGTACTTC	CASSSEGETQYF
-	TRBJ2-5	TRBV7-6	-	TGTGCCAGCAGCTTAGTTCGGCGGAGCCAAGAGACCCAGTACTTC	CASSLVRRSQETQYF
many	TRBJ1-2	TRBV5-1	-	TGCGCCAGCAGTACGACTCCCGCGCGGGGCTACACCTTC	CASSTTPARGYTF
many	TRBJ2-6	TRBV7-9	-	TGTGCCAGCAGCTTCACCCCCTACCGCAGTGGGGCCAACGTCCTGACTTTC	CASSFTPYRSGANVLTF
-	TRBJ2-5	TRBV5-1	TRBD1	TGCGCCAGCAGCCACAGGGGGCCGCAGGTGGAGACCCAGTACTTC	CASSHRGPQVETQYF
few	TRBJ1-6	TRBV10-3	-	TGTGCCATCAGCCACCTCGATTCACCCCTCCACTTT	CAISHLDSPLHF
many	TRBJ1-1	TRBV3-1	-	TGTGCCAGCAGCCAAGGCTGGGTACAGAACACTGAAGCTTTCTTT	CASSQGWVQNTEAFF
many	TRBJ2-7	TRBV7-6	-	TGTGCCAGCACCTTAGGGGGGGCCGCCTACGAGCAGTACTTC	CASTLGGAAYEQYF
many	TRBJ1-1	TRBV29-1	TRBD1	TGCAGCGTTGAAGGGACAGGGCCTGAAGCTTTCTTT	CSVEGTGPEAFF
-	TRBJ2-6	TRBV12-3/TRBV12-4	-	TGTGCCAGCAGGGGCCTCTCGATCGGTGGGGCCAACGTCCTGACTTTC	CASRGLSIGGANVLTF
many	TRBJ2-1	TRBV6-5	TRBD1	TGTGCCAGCAGTTACTCCGGGACAGGGGGTTACAATGAGCAGTTCTTC	CASSYSGTGGYNEQFF
many	TRBJ1-6	TRBV5-6	-	TGTGCCAGCAGCTACTTTAACAGAAGATCACCCCTCCACTTT	CASSYFNRRSPLHF
-	TRBJ2-7	TRBV5-1	TRBD2	TGCGCCAGCAGCTTAAGGACTAGCGGGGGGCCATCCTACGAGCAGTACTTC	CASSLRTSGGPSYEQYF
many	TRBJ2-7	TRBV5-1	TRBD1	TGCGCCAGCAGCGAGCCGGGACAGTTCTCCTACGAGCAGTACTTC	CASSEPGQFSYEQYF
-	TRBJ2-1	TRBV20-1	TRBD2	TGCAGTGCTAGAGATCAGAGAGCGGGGGGGCTCAATGAGCAGTTCTTC	CSARDQRAGGLNEQFF
-	TRBJ2-7	TRBV11-2	-	TGTGCCAGCAGCTTTAACCCCTCCTACGAGCAGTACTTC	CASSFNPSYEQYF
many	TRBJ1-5	TRBV3-1	-	TGTGCCAGTCGCGCGAAGGGGAGGCAGCCCATTCGCAATCAGCCCCAGCATTTT	CASRAKGRQPIRNQPQHF
many	TRBJ1-2	TRBV5-5	-	TGTGCCAGCAGCACCGGACGGGGGGAGGCCTTC	CASSTGRGEAF
-	TRBJ1-1	TRBV5-6	-	TGTGCCAGCAGCCTTCCGACAGCGTTGAACACTGAAGCTTTCTTT	CASSLPTALNTEAFF
many	TRBJ1-3	TRBV29-1	-	TGCAGCGCGAGGAGTCAGATTGGAAACACCATATATTTT	CSARSQIGNTIYF
many	TRBJ2-1	TRBV24-1	-	TGTGCCACCAGTGATTGGGGGAATGAGCAGTTCTTC	CATSDWGNEQFF
-	TRBJ2-3	TRBV24-1	-	TGTGCCACCAGTGAGGCGGGGGCCTCAGATACGCAGTATTTT	CATSEAGASDTQYF
-	TRBJ1-2	TRBV5-1	-	TGCGCCAGCTCCCGAGGGGTCGGAAACTATGGCTACACCTTC	CASSRGVGNYGYTF
few	TRBJ1-1	TRBV7-9	-	TGTGCCAGCAGAGAACTCACTGAAGCTTTCTTT	CASRELTEAFF
few	TRBJ1-3	TRBV5-1	-	TGCGCCAGCAGCGTCACCGGGACCTCTGGAAACACCATATATTTT	CASSVTGTSGNTIYF
few	TRBJ2-7	TRBV4-3	-	TGCGCCAGCAGCCAAGACGTCTCGGCAGGATCCTACGAGCAGTACTTC	CASSQDVSAGSYEQYF
few	TRBJ2-2	TRBV6-2/TRBV6-3	TRBD2	TGTGCCAGCAGTTACTCATCTAGCGGAGCCCTGAACACCGGGGAGCTGTTTTTT	CASSYSSSGALNTGELFF
many	TRBJ2-3	TRBV12-3/TRBV12-4	-	TGTGCCAGCAGTCCCGGGACTCCCGATACGCAGTATTTT	CASSPGTPDTQYF
few	TRBJ2-2	TRBV5-1	-	TGCGCCAGCAGCTTGATAGGCGCCGGGGAGCTGTTTTTT	CASSLIGAGELFF
many	TRBJ1-6	TRBV7-2	-	TGTGCCAGCAGCGGCTGGTTGGGCTCACCCCTCCACTTT	CASSGWLGSPLHF
few	TRBJ1-1	TRBV6-1	-	TGTGCCAGCAGTGAAGCACAGGGCATGACTGAAGCTTTCTTT	CASSEAQGMTEAFF
-	TRBJ1-1	TRBV6-2/TRBV6-3	-	TGTGCCAGCAGTTACTTTCCCCGTCGGGGCACGGGCACTGAAGCTTTCTTT	CASSYFPRRGTGTEAFF